This passage covers 9 T cell receptor beta chains from one sample sequenced in a study of shared clonotypes between healthy human individuals. The assay was immunoSEQ multiplex PCR, and TCRdb's table has in-frame clones only and misses some. The repertoire holds about 580,000 clones, with 95% to 98% as singletons. Naive CD8 cells were CD45RO-negative, positively selected for CCR7, excluding terminally differentiated effector memory CD45RA+ cells. What was sequenced was naive CD8+ T cells sorted from blood. These receptors originate from a man younger than 40 in good health.

V is TRBV9 and J is TRBJ1-1; D gene uncertain. V was clipped by 3 bases and J by 0 bases, with 9 bases between them. The CDR3 sequence is 14 residues long. CDR1 and CDR2 from the germline V gene are SGDLS and YYNGEE. The CDR3 reads CASSALFLNTEAFF. Here the CDR3 DNA reads TGTGCCAGCAGCGCCCTTTTCTTGAACACTGAAGCTTTCTTT.

The rearrangement joins TRBV6-1 to TRBJ2-1; a weak D match, TRBD1 (6 bases). Germline CDR1 and CDR2: MNHNS and SASEGT. Trimming stripped 6 bases from V and 6 bases from J, with 18 bases between. The CDR3 has 15 residues. Here the CDR3 DNA reads TGTGCCAGCAGAGTCGCCCCGGACAGCATCAATGAGCAGTTCTTC. Translating gives CASRVAPDSINEQFF.

The chain uses TRBV18 and TRBJ2-3; the D is unclear. The length of the CDR3 is 13 residues. Germline loops: CDR1 KGHSH, CDR2 LQKENI. V was shortened by 5 bases and J by 0 bases, with 6 bases between the two germline ends. CDR3 nucleotide sequence: TGTGCCAGCTCATCCCTTAGCACAGATACGCAGTATTTT. Protein: CASSSLSTDTQYF.

V gene TRBV7-9 combines with J gene TRBJ2-5; TRBD1 might be the D (6 bases). This CDR3 region has 15 residues. Germline V gene lookup returns CDR1 SEHNR and CDR2 FQNEAQ (reference sequence). V lost 4 bases, J lost 1 base, and 13 bases lay in between. The CDR3 protein is CASSSIRGIQETQYF. CDR3 nucleotide sequence: TGTGCCAGCAGCTCGATAAGGGGGATCCAAGAGACCCAGTACTTC.

This clone appeared once. The chain uses TRBV10-3 and TRBJ2-6; no clear D. Trimming pared 0 bases from V and 0 bases from J, leaving 18 bases between. This CDR3 region has 20 residues. Germline lookup yields CDR1 ENHRY and CDR2 SYGVKD. CDR3 amino acids: CAISESSVASMNSGANVLTF. CDR3 nucleotides: TGTGCCATCAGTGAGTCCAGCGTGGCCAGCATGAACTCTGGGGCCAACGTCCTGACTTTC.

V gene TRBV5-1 combines with J gene TRBJ2-2, with 11 bases that match TRBD2. The ends lost 0 bases at V and 1 base at J; junction bases unmatched: 5. Germline V gives CDR1 SGHRS, CDR2 YFSETQ. The CDR3 is 18 amino acids. CDR3 nucleotide sequence: TGCGCCAGCAGCTTGGCCCCGGGACTAGCGGAGAACACCGGGGAGCTGTTTTTT. Amino acid sequence: CASSLAPGLAENTGELFF.

The chain employs TRBV7-9 and TRBJ1-2; no clear D. V lost 4 bases to trimming and J lost 7 bases, with 7 bases between them. Germline CDR1 reads SEHNR; CDR2 reads FQNEAQ (reference sequence). The CDR3 has 11 amino acids. The CDR3 DNA sequence: TGTGCCAGCAGCTCAAGGAGTGGCTACACCTTC. Translating it yields CASSSRSGYTF. Drawing the rest from reference TRBV7-9 and TRBJ1-2, the complete variable domain is DTGVSQNPRHKITKRGQNVTFRCDPISEHNRLYWYRQTLGQGPEFLTYFQNEAQLEKSRLLSDRFSAERPKGSFSTLEIQRTEQGDSAMYLCASSSRSGYTFGSGTRLTVV.

This rearrangement joins TRBV11-2 to TRBJ2-1; a weak D match, TRBD2 (6 bases). The germline V and J ends were trimmed by 5 bases and 6 bases, with 29 bases remaining between them. Germline values: CDR1 SGHAT, CDR2 FQNNGV. The CDR3 consists of 19 residues. CDR3: CASSPARVQTRRRPNEQFF. CDR3 nucleotide sequence: TGTGCCAGCAGCCCGGCTCGCGTCCAGACTAGAAGGCGTCCCAATGAGCAGTTCTTC. The full variable domain, rest sourced from reference TRBV11-2 and TRBJ2-1, is EAGVAQSPRYKIIEKRQSVAFWCNPISGHATLYWYQQILGQGPKLLIQFQNNGVVDDSQLPKDRFSAERLKGVDSTLKIQPAKLEDSAVYLCASSPARVQTRRRPNEQFFGPGTRLTVL.

V and J are TRBV29-1 and TRBJ2-7; 12 bases line up with TRBD1. The CDR3 contains 17 residues. Per germline, CDR1 SQVTM and CDR2 ANQGSEA. The junction had 10 bases not matched to a gene; V was cut back by 2 bases and J by 2 bases. The CDR3 sequence is CSVEWGPGQGAAYEQYF. The CDR3 DNA follows: TGCAGCGTTGAATGGGGCCCGGGACAGGGGGCCGCCTACGAGCAGTACTTC.